The 18 T cell receptor beta chains below all came from one sample that was sequenced in a study of Graves' ophthalmopathy and Graves' hyperthyroidism. CDR3 regions of TCR beta were amplified from RNA transcripts. First-round RT-PCR with HTBI primers preceded a second-round multiplex PCR. One entry per CDR3 protein, called by TCRdb with MiXCR from the multiplex PCR reads. The sample shows about 480,000 distinct CDR3 sequences, 13% to 15% of them seen only once. The sequenced sample was blood. The source of these receptors is a woman aged 25 to 39 with Graves' ophthalmopathy.

This clonotype occurred many times. The chain has TRBV25-1 and TRBJ1-2; the D gene is possibly TRBD1 (5 bases). There are 12 residues in the CDR3. Germline-derived CDR1 and CDR2 are MGHDK and SYGVNS. Trimming pared 5 bases from V and 7 bases from J, leaving 11 bases between. CDR3 sequence reads: CASSKGDFGYTF. The CDR3 region has the DNA TGTGCCAGCAGTAAAGGGGACTTTGGCTACACCTTC.

This clonotype was detected many times. This sequence joins TRBV5-6 and TRBJ2-6; D remains unclear. Germline loops: CDR1 SGHDT, CDR2 YYEEEE. Trimming cost V 2 bases and J 1 base, with 7 bases left between them. The CDR3 is made up of 15 amino acids. As DNA, the CDR3 is TGTGCCAGCAGCTTTGTTGGATCTGGGGCCAACGTCCTGACTTTC. The encoded protein is CASSFVGSGANVLTF.

This clonotype was seen only a few times. The chain is built from TRBV5-1 and TRBJ1-2; D unclear. Trimming removed 0 bases from V and 4 bases from J, with 7 bases in between. The CDR3 has 13 residues. CDR1 SGHRS and CDR2 YFSETQ come from the germline V gene. CDR3 in amino acids: CASSLVGSYGYTF. For the CDR3, the DNA is TGCGCCAGCAGCTTGGTCGGCAGCTATGGCTACACCTTC.

This clonotype occurred many times. The genes are TRBV6-2 or TRBV6-3 and TRBJ1-5; D uncertain. Trimming took 2 bases from V and 9 from J, leaving 14 bases between them. CDR1 and CDR2 (germline): MNHEY, SVGEGT. The CDR3 totals 14 residues. CDR3 region: CASSYEGRLWPQHF. In nucleotides, the CDR3 is TGTGCCAGCAGTTACGAGGGTCGGTTGTGGCCCCAGCATTTT.

This clonotype has ten or more counts. A much larger clone sits a single nucleotide away, making a read error possible. The chain recombines TRBV6-5 with TRBJ1-1, with a tentative D call TRBD1 (6 bases). Germline V CDR1 and CDR2: MNHEY, SVGAGI. This CDR3 region has 16 residues. V lost 2 bases and J 4 bases, leaving 17 bases between the germline ends. The DNA for the CDR3 is TGTGCCAGCAGTTACCCTGAACAGGGAGTGGTCACTGAAGCTTTCTTT. Amino acids: CASSYPEQGVVTEAFF.

This clonotype has ten or more counts. The chain couples TRBV18 to TRBJ2-5; perhaps TRBD2 as D (6 bases). Germline CDR1 reads KGHSH; CDR2 reads LQKENI. The CDR3 spans 16 residues. The V and J ends lost 4 bases and 4 bases respectively, with 19 bases between them. The chain's CDR3 is CASSLKYGGVGETQYF. The CDR3 DNA reads as TGTGCCAGCTCACTAAAGTACGGGGGAGTCGGAGAGACCCAGTACTTC.

Only a few counts were recorded for this clonotype. CDR3 in amino acids: CASSLLSGSSYEQYF. The CDR3 bases are TGTGCCAGCAGTCTTCTCAGCGGGAGCTCCTACGAGCAGTACTTC. The gene calls are TRBV6-1 and TRBJ2-7, with TRBD2 identical over 8 bases. Germline V lookup: CDR1 MNHNS, CDR2 SASEGT. This CDR3 comprises 15 residues. The J segment lost 0 bases and the V segment lost 5 bases, leaving 6 bases of the junction unmatched.

This clonotype was picked up many times. The genes are TRBV15 and TRBJ1-2; TRBD1 aligns across 8 bases. The germline V gene has CDR1 LNHNV and CDR2 YYDKDF (reference sequence). The ends lost 0 bases at V and 6 bases at J; junction bases unmatched: 3. The CDR3 has 14 residues. CDR3 protein: CATSRERTGHGYTF. Here the CDR3 DNA reads TGTGCCACCAGCAGAGAGCGGACAGGGCATGGCTACACCTTC.

This sequence joins TRBV3-1 and TRBJ2-6; no definite D call. The germline CDR1 and CDR2 sequences are LGHDT and YNNKEL (reference sequence). The CDR3 is 17 amino acids. Between the trimmed V and J ends, which lost 0 bases and 1 base, there was a span of 10 bases. The CDR3 DNA reads TGTGCCAGCAGCCAAGATCTGCTCAGGTCTGGGGCCAACGTCCTGACTTTC. Residues: CASSQDLLRSGANVLTF.

The chain joins TRBV11-3 to TRBJ1-1, with 10 bases fitting TRBD1. Germline V gene lookup returns CDR1 SGHNT and CDR2 YENEEA. This CDR3 has 14 residues. V shed 7 bases, J shed 7 bases, and the junction held 9 bases outside the gene matches. DNA for the CDR3: TGTGCCAGCATCGTCGACAGGGGGCGAGTTGAAGCTTTCTTT. It specifies CASIVDRGRVEAFF.

This clonotype was counted ten times or more. The rearrangement uses TRBV19 and TRBJ2-6, with D perhaps matching TRBD2 (5 bases). CDR1 is LNHDA and CDR2 is SQIVND in the germline V gene (reference sequence). CDR3 size: 17 residues. V lost 3 bases and J lost 5, with 17 bases in between. The CDR3 DNA sequence: TGTGCCAGTAGTATTGAGGGTAATACAGCGCGGGCCAACGTCCTGACTTTC. Residues: CASSIEGNTARANVLTF.

The chain uses TRBV6-2 or TRBV6-3 and TRBJ1-5; 8 nucleotides align to TRBD1. V lost 5 bases, J lost 0 bases, and 12 bases stayed unmatched. Germline values: CDR1 MNHEY, CDR2 SVGEGT. There are 18 residues in the CDR3. The CDR3 is CASSPLRQGQCSNQPQHF. DNA of the CDR3: TGTGCCAGCAGTCCCCTAAGACAGGGGCAATGTAGCAATCAGCCCCAGCATTTT.

The gene calls are TRBV28 and TRBJ1-1, with 12 bases identical to TRBD1. There are 16 residues in the CDR3. Germline CDR1 and CDR2: MDHEN and SYDVKM. V shed 4 bases, J shed 5 bases, and the junction held 8 bases outside the gene matches. In nucleotides, the CDR3 is TGTGCCAGCAGTTCCGGGACAGGGGGCCCTCGTACTGAAGCTTTCTTT. Encoded protein: CASSSGTGGPRTEAFF. The whole variable domain, filled in from reference TRBV28 and TRBJ1-1, reads DVKVTQSSRYLVKRTGEKVFLECVQDMDHENMFWYRQDPGLGLRLIYFSYDVKMKEKGDIPEGYSVSREKKERFSLILESASTNQTSMYLCASSSGTGGPRTEAFFGQGTRLTVV.

The genes are TRBV7-8 and TRBJ1-1; D not certain. The CDR3 is 13 amino acids. V lost 4 bases, J lost 6 bases, and 12 bases lay in between. Germline V gene lookup returns CDR1 SGHVS and CDR2 FQNEAQ. The DNA for the CDR3 is TGTGCCAGCAGCTCGGACCCGCACCCTGAAGCTTTCTTT. It yields the protein CASSSDPHPEAFF. The full variable domain, completed using reference TRBV7-8 and TRBJ1-1, is GAGVSQSPRYKVAKRGQDVALRCDPISGHVSLFWYQQALGQGPEFLTYFQNEAQLDKSGLPSDRFFAERPEGSVSTLKIQRTQQEDSAVYLCASSSDPHPEAFFGQGTRLTVV.

This clonotype showed up many times. The chain is built from TRBV6-1 and TRBJ2-5; 10 bases fit TRBD1. Per germline, CDR1 MNHNS and CDR2 SASEGT. CDR3 length: 14 amino acids. V shed 10 bases and J 6 bases; nucleotides not matched to a gene: 11. CDR3 nucleotides: TGTGCCACCCGAACGGGGACAGGGGAGAAGACCCAGTACTTC. Residues: CATRTGTGEKTQYF.

This clonotype was picked up many times. CDR3 sequence reads: CASSLVVTEAFF. The CDR3 bases are TGTGCCAGCAGCTTAGTTGTCACTGAAGCTTTCTTT. The rearrangement uses TRBV7-2 and TRBJ1-1; no clear D gene. Germline values: CDR1 SGHTA, CDR2 FQGNSA. CDR3 size: 12 residues. The ends were cut back, 1 base at V and 4 bases at J, with 4 bases in the middle. The full variable domain, completed using reference TRBV7-2 and TRBJ1-1, is GAGVSQSPSNKVTEKGKDVELRCDPISGHTALYWYRQSLGQGLEFLIYFQGNSAPDKSGLPSDRFSAERTGGSVSTLTIQRTQQEDSAVYLCASSLVVTEAFFGQGTRLTVV.

The table lists this clonotype with many counts. The chain recombines TRBV28 with TRBJ2-7; D unresolved. Germline V gene data show CDR1 as MDHEN and CDR2 as SYDVKM. The CDR3 runs to 13 residues. With 10 bases removed from V and 4 bases from J, the gap between germline ends came to 17 bases. CDR3 region: CATQNDGLYEQYF. CDR3 DNA: TGTGCCACCCAAAACGACGGATTATACGAGCAGTACTTC.

Ten or more counts support this clonotype. The J gene is TRBJ2-3, the V gene TRBV6-2 or TRBV6-3; D not resolved. The CDR3 is 14 amino acids. Trimming cost V 2 bases and J 0 bases, with 6 bases left between them. Looked up from germline, CDR1 is MNHEY and CDR2 is SVGEGT. CDR3 sequence: CASSYGRSTDTQYF. CDR3 sequence (DNA): TGTGCCAGCAGTTACGGGCGAAGCACAGATACGCAGTATTTT.